These 26 T cell receptor beta chains were sequenced from one sample in a study of blood T cell repertoires in COVID-19. The repertoire was sequenced with immunoSEQ multiplex PCR; TCRdb's copy has only in-frame clones and lacks some. Here the sample spans under 150,000 clones, around four fifths being singletons. Sequencing used PBMCs or T cells enriched from blood (not recorded which). These TCRs come from a woman aged 40 to 50 who had recovered from COVID-19.

This clone was observed a single time. This chain joins TRBV5-1 and TRBJ1-3; possible D gene TRBD1, 5 bases. Trimming left V 0 bases short and J 6 bases short, with 10 bases between. CDR1 is SGHRS and CDR2 is YFSETQ in the germline V gene. The CDR3 runs to 14 residues. DNA for the CDR3: TGCGCCAGCAGCTTGGTAGGGGAGGAAAACACCATATATTTT. Its protein is CASSLVGEENTIYF.

This clone showed up just a few times. The chain combines TRBV5-1 with TRBJ1-6; possible D gene TRBD1, 6 bases. Germline loops: CDR1 SGHRS, CDR2 YFSETQ. V was cut by 0 bases and J by 10 bases, with 14 bases left in between. This CDR3 has 15 amino acids. The CDR3 spells CASSLGAGEGSPLHF. The DNA for the CDR3 is TGCGCCAGCAGCTTGGGGGCAGGGGAAGGCTCACCCCTCCACTTT.

The chain uses TRBV10-1 and TRBJ1-3; perhaps TRBD1 as D (5 bases). Germline V gene data show CDR1 as WNHNN and CDR2 as SYGVQD (reference sequence). Trimming shortened V by 0 bases and J by 0 bases, and 12 bases separated the two germline ends. This CDR3 is built from 17 residues. The CDR3 protein is CASSESLQESSGNTIYF. Here the CDR3 DNA reads TGCGCCAGCAGTGAGTCTTTACAGGAGAGCTCTGGAAACACCATATATTTT.

The V and J genes are TRBV2 and TRBJ2-1; 7 bases match TRBD2. Germline V lookup: CDR1 SNHLY, CDR2 FYNNEI. V was pared by 2 bases and J by 5 bases, with 9 bases of the junction left unmatched. This CDR3 comprises 16 residues. Written as DNA, the CDR3 is TGTGCCAGCAGTGAACGAGCGGGGAAGGGAGACAATGAGCAGTTCTTC. Protein: CASSERAGKGDNEQFF. Full variable domain (missing parts from reference TRBV2 and TRBJ2-1): EPEVTQTPSHQVTQMGQEVILRCVPISNHLYFYWYRQILGQKVEFLVSFYNNEISEKSEIFDDQFSVERPDGSNFTLKIRSTKLEDSAMYFCASSERAGKGDNEQFFGPGTRLTVL.

The chain combines TRBV10-3 with TRBJ2-1; TRBD2 might be the D (6 bases). The CDR3 consists of 12 residues. CDR1 is ENHRY, CDR2 SYGVKD, per germline. Between the trimmed V and J ends, which lost 10 bases and 4 bases, there was a span of 11 bases. The DNA for the CDR3 is TGTGCCAGCGGGACCAGTTACAATGAGCAGTTCTTC. Translation gives CASGTSYNEQFF.

The chain couples TRBV5-1 to TRBJ2-5, with 11 bases fitting TRBD1. The germline CDR1 and CDR2 sequences are SGHRS and YFSETQ. The V and J ends lost 4 bases and 2 bases, in that order; junction bases with no gene match: 4. This CDR3 spans 15 amino acids. The DNA for the CDR3 is TGCGCCAGCAGCACGGGGACAGGGGGGCAAGAGACCCAGTACTTC. Protein: CASSTGTGGQETQYF.

The chain has TRBV7-6 and TRBJ2-1; a weak D match, TRBD2 (6 bases). V was pared by 1 base and J by 7 bases, with 17 bases between. The germline V gene encodes CDR1 SGHVS and CDR2 FNYEAQ. There are 16 residues in the CDR3. Here the CDR3 DNA reads TGTGCCAGCAGCTTAGGTCCGGAGGGTAGGGTTAATGAGCAGTTCTTC. Its protein is CASSLGPEGRVNEQFF.

This sequence joins TRBV4-2 and TRBJ2-3, with D possibly TRBD2 on 7 matching bases. Germline V gene lookup returns CDR1 LGHNA and CDR2 YNFKEQ. The CDR3 has 17 amino acids. V was clipped by 3 bases and J by 0 bases, with 16 bases between them. For the CDR3, the DNA is TGTGCCAGCAGCCACACGAGGGGGGGGATTAGCACAGATACGCAGTATTTT. Translation: CASSHTRGGISTDTQYF.

This clone was seen only once. The chain links TRBV4-1 to TRBJ2-7; no clear D gene. The germline V gene has CDR1 MGHRA and CDR2 YSYEKL. This CDR3 region has 13 residues. Trimming cost V 4 bases and J 0 bases, with 7 bases left between them. CDR3 bases: TGCGCCAGCAGCCCGTCTCTCTCCTACGAGCAGTACTTC. Protein sequence: CASSPSLSYEQYF.

This chain uses TRBV4-2 with TRBJ2-3, with 10 bases matching TRBD1. V lost 6 bases to trimming and J lost 2 bases; unmatched junction nucleotides: 17. Germline lookup yields CDR1 LGHNA and CDR2 YNFKEQ. The CDR3 sequence is 19 residues long. CDR3 bases: TGTGCCAGCAGGAGGGCGCCCGCGGACAGGGGGACGGACACAGATACGCAGTATTTT. This translates into CASRRAPADRGTDTDTQYF.

The chain joins TRBV6-5 to TRBJ1-2, with D possibly being TRBD1 (5 bases). The germline V gene encodes CDR1 MNHEY and CDR2 SVGAGI. V was cut by 6 bases and J by 2 bases, with 16 bases left in between. CDR3 length: 15 amino acids. CDR3 coding DNA: TGTGCCAGCAGCGTAGGGTACAGGACCAACTATGGCTACACCTTC. It specifies CASSVGYRTNYGYTF.

This chain uses TRBV5-5 with TRBJ2-7; TRBD2 aligns across 8 bases. Germline V lookup: CDR1 SGHKS, CDR2 YYEKEE (reference sequence). The CDR3 has 14 amino acids. J gave up 4 bases and V 2 bases, and 5 bases lay outside the gene matches. CDR3 DNA sequence: TGTGCCAGCAGCTTCAGCGGGAGTGGATACGAGCAGTACTTC. Translated: CASSFSGSGYEQYF. Together with reference TRBV5-5 and TRBJ2-7, the CDR3 gives the full variable domain: DAGVTQSPTHLIKTRGQQVTLRCSPISGHKSVSWYQQVLGQGPQFIFQYYEKEERGRGNFPDRFSARQFPNYSSELNVNALLLGDSALYLCASSFSGSGYEQYFGPGTRLTVT.

The chain recombines TRBV9 with TRBJ1-3; TRBD1 matches at 7 bases. From germline, CDR1 is SGDLS and CDR2 YYNGEE. The V segment lost 4 bases and the J segment 2 bases; nucleotides outside the gene matches: 9. The CDR3 is made up of 16 amino acids. The CDR3 DNA sequence: TGTGCCAGCAGCATACAAACAGGGGTTGCTGGAAACACCATATATTTT. Residues: CASSIQTGVAGNTIYF.

This clone has just one count. V is TRBV4-1 and J is TRBJ2-1, with 14 bases that match TRBD2. CDR3 length: 15 residues. V lost 8 bases, J lost 7 bases, and 7 bases stayed unmatched. Germline V gene lookup returns CDR1 MGHRA and CDR2 YSYEKL. In DNA form, the CDR3 reads TGCGCCAGCGCCTCCGGGACTAGCGGGAGTAATGAGCAGTTCTTC. This encodes CASASGTSGSNEQFF.

The chain combines TRBV28 with TRBJ2-5, with unresolved D. CDR3 size: 11 residues. The germline CDR1 and CDR2 sequences are MDHEN and SYDVKM. The V end lost 5 bases, the J end lost 7 bases, and 8 bases lay between the germline ends. CDR3 bases: TGTGCCAGCAGTGTCTCCTGGACCCAGTACTTC. This encodes CASSVSWTQYF.

The chain is built from TRBV5-4 and TRBJ2-1; TRBD1 agrees at 9 bases. The CDR3 extends over 15 amino acids. The trim removed 5 bases at V and 2 bases at J, leaving 5 bases unmatched. In germline, CDR1 is SGHNT, CDR2 YYREEE (reference sequence). The CDR3 bases are TGTGCCAGCAGACTAGGACAGGGGCCCTACAATGAGCAGTTCTTC. Translation: CASRLGQGPYNEQFF.

V is TRBV19 and J is TRBJ1-1; TRBD1 might be the D (5 bases). This CDR3 contains 13 residues. V was cut by 5 bases and J by 5 bases, with 12 bases left in between. Germline assignment: CDR1 LNHDA and CDR2 SQIVND (reference sequence). CDR3 protein: CASSLLGGTEAFF. CDR3 DNA sequence: TGTGCCAGTAGTTTACTGGGGGGAACTGAAGCTTTCTTT.

V is TRBV4-1 and J is TRBJ1-4; D is undetermined. From germline, CDR1 is MGHRA and CDR2 YSYEKL. V was clipped by 3 bases and J by 0 bases, with 8 bases between them. The CDR3 consists of 15 residues. The CDR3 sequence is CASSQFVATNEKLFF. CDR3 nucleotides: TGCGCCAGCAGCCAGTTCGTTGCAACTAATGAAAAACTGTTTTTT.

This rearrangement joins TRBV19 to TRBJ2-2, with D uncertain. The germline CDR1 and CDR2 sequences are LNHDA and SQIVND (reference sequence). This CDR3 is built from 12 residues. Trimming took off 2 bases at V and 7 bases at J, with 5 bases between the two ends. CDR3 bases: TGTGCCAGTAGTATAATCGGCGGGGAGCTGTTTTTT. Translating it yields CASSIIGGELFF. The variable domain in full, completed from reference TRBV19 and TRBJ2-2, reads DGGITQSPKYLFRKEGQNVTLSCEQNLNHDAMYWYRQDPGQGLRLIYYSQIVNDFQKGDIAEGYSVSREKKESFPLTVTSAQKNPTAFYLCASSIIGGELFFGEGSRLTVL.

On this clone: The sample contains more than one DNA sequence encoding this CDR3. The chain couples TRBV3-1 (or the pseudogene TRBV3-2) to TRBJ1-5, with TRBD1 matching 7 bases. CDR3 length: 15 amino acids. V shed 1 base and J 3 bases; nucleotides not matched to a gene: 3. Germline CDR1 reads LGHDT; CDR2 reads YNNKEL (reference sequence). The CDR3 loop is CASSQGTGHNQPQHF. In DNA form, the CDR3 reads TGTGCCAGCAGCCAAGGGACAGGCCACAATCAGCCCCAGCATTTT.

The rearrangement links TRBV4-2 to TRBJ1-1, with D hard to call. Between the trimmed V and J ends, which lost 4 bases and 1 base, there was a span of 4 bases. CDR3 length equals 12 residues. Germline values: CDR1 LGHNA, CDR2 YNFKEQ. The CDR3 here is CASSPGNTEAFF. In DNA form, the CDR3 reads TGTGCCAGCAGCCCCGGGAACACTGAAGCTTTCTTT.

V gene TRBV6-1 combines with J gene TRBJ2-5; D unresolved. The CDR3 length is 14 residues. V was cut by 1 base and J by 2 bases, with 8 bases left in between. Germline V lookup: CDR1 MNHNS, CDR2 SASEGT. Here the CDR3 reads CASSEGWLQETQYF. As DNA, the CDR3 is TGTGCCAGCAGTGAAGGGTGGCTTCAAGAGACCCAGTACTTC.

The count of this clone is one. This chain uses TRBV9 with TRBJ2-1; 7 bases map to TRBD2. Germline CDR1 SGDLS, CDR2 YYNGEE. CDR3 length: 13 amino acids. Trimming took 0 bases from V and 9 from J; bases not matched to a gene: 3. CDR3 in amino acids: CASSVVPGGEQFF. In DNA, the CDR3 is TGTGCCAGCAGCGTAGTCCCGGGAGGTGAGCAGTTCTTC.

This clone showed up just once. The rearrangement links TRBV19 to TRBJ2-7; the match to TRBD2 covers 7 bases. Germline V gives CDR1 LNHDA, CDR2 SQIVND (reference sequence). The V segment lost 0 bases and the J segment 0 bases; nucleotides outside the gene matches: 2. This CDR3 has 15 amino acids. CDR3 sequence reads: CASSIERESSYEQYF. Here the CDR3 DNA reads TGTGCCAGTAGTATAGAGCGGGAGAGCTCCTACGAGCAGTACTTC.

CDR3 residues: CASSSPAHGAPNTIYF. As DNA, the CDR3 is TGTGCCAGCAGCTCCCCCGCCCATGGGGCCCCAAACACCATATATTTT. The chain links TRBV7-9 to TRBJ1-3, with D possibly matching TRBD1 (5 bases). The CDR3 contains 16 residues. V was shortened by 4 bases and J by 6 bases, with 19 bases between the two germline ends. The germline gives CDR1 SEHNR, CDR2 FQNEAQ (reference sequence).

The chain has TRBV24-1 and TRBJ2-1; 9 nucleotides agree with TRBD1. The CDR3 extends over 15 amino acids. V gave up 3 bases and J gave up 8 bases; unmatched junction bases: 7. CDR1 and CDR2 (germline): KGHDR, SFDVKD. CDR3 loop: CATSDRDRDGDEQFF. The CDR3 DNA follows: TGTGCCACCAGTGATCGGGACAGGGATGGTGATGAGCAGTTCTTC.